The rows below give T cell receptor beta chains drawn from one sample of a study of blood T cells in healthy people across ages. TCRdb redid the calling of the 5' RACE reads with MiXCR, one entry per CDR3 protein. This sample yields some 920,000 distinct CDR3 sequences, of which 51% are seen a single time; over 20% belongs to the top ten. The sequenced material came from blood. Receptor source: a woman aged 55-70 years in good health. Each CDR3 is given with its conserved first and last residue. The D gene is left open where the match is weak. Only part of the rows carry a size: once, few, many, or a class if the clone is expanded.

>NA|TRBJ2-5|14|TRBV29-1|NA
TGCAGCGTTGCCGAGCAGAAGTACCAAGAGACCCAGTACTTC
CSVAEQKYQETQYF
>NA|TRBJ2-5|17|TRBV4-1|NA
TGCGCCAGCAGCCATTTGAGGAGTGGGGGGTACCAAGAGACCCAGTACTTC
CASSHLRSGGYQETQYF
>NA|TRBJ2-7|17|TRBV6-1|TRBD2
TGTGCCAGCTCGTTAACCAAGACTAGCGGGAATGGCTACGAGCAGTACTTC
CASSLTKTSGNGYEQYF
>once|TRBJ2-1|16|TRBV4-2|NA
TGTGCCAGCAGCCAAGTTTATAGCTACTCCTACAATGAGCAGTTCTTC
CASSQVYSYSYNEQFF
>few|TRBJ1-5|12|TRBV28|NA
TGTGCCAGCAACGGGGTTAATCAGCCCCAGCATTTT
CASNGVNQPQHF
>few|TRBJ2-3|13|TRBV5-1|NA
TGCGCCAGCAGCCTGCCGCTGGCGGATACGCAGTATTTT
CASSLPLADTQYF
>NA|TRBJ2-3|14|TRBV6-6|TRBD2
TGTGCCAGCAGTCTAGCGGGAGAGGGAGATACGCAGTATTTT
CASSLAGEGDTQYF
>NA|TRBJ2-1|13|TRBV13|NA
TGTGCCAGCAGCTTCCTGACCTACAATGAGCAGTTCTTC
CASSFLTYNEQFF
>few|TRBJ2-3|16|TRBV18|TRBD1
TGTGCCAGCTCACCACCGGGAACAGGGGCCACAGATACGCAGTATTTT
CASSPPGTGATDTQYF
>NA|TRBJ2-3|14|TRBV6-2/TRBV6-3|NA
TGTGCCACCCTTCTAGGGGGATCCACAGATACGCAGTATTTT
CATLLGGSTDTQYF
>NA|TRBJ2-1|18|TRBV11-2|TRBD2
TGTGCCAGCAGCCTAAGAGGGAGGGCCTTTTCAGGCGGAAATGAGCAGTTCTTC
CASSLRGRAFSGGNEQFF
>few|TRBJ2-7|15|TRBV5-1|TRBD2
TGCGCCAGCAGCATACCGACTAGCGGCTCCTACGAGCAGTACTTC
CASSIPTSGSYEQYF
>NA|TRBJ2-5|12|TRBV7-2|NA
TGTGCCAGCAACACAGGCGGAGGGACCCAGTACTTC
CASNTGGGTQYF
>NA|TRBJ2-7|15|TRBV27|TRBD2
TGTGCCAGCAGGGGCGGGAGGGCCGTCGCCTACGAGCAGTACTTC
CASRGGRAVAYEQYF
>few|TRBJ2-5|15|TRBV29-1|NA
TGCAGCGTTGCCGGGGGCCGACAGAGCCAAGAGACCCAGTACTTC
CSVAGGRQSQETQYF
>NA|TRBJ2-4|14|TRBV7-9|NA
TGTGCCAGCAGCTTTTCCGGGACCCCGAAAGAGCAGTACTTC
CASSFSGTPKEQYF
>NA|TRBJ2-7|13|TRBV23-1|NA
TGCGCCAGCAGTCACGGCGGCATCGACGAGCAGTACTTC
CASSHGGIDEQYF
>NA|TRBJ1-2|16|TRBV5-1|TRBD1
TGCGCCAGCAGCTGGGGGGACAGGGCCACTTCGGGAGGCTACACCTTC
CASSWGDRATSGGYTF
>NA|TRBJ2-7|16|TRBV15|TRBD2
TGTGCCTCCAGCAGAGCAAGCGGGAGGTTCTCCTACGAGCAGTACTTC
CASSRASGRFSYEQYF
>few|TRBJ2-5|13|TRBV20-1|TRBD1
TGCAGTGCTGAGAGGACAGGGAGGGAGACCCAGTACTTC
CSAERTGRETQYF
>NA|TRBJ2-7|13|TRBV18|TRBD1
TGTGCCAGCTTACCACCGGACAGGGGGGAGCAGTACTTC
CASLPPDRGEQYF
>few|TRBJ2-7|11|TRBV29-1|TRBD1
TGCAGCGTGACAGGGTCCTACGAGCAGTACTTC
CSVTGSYEQYF
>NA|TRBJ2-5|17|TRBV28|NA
TGTGCCAGCAGTTGGAGACCCCGTTCCAGGGGCCAAGAGACCCAGTACTTC
CASSWRPRSRGQETQYF
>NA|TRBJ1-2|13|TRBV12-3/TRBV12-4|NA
TGTGCCAGCGTCCGGGGGCAGGTCTATGGCTACACCTTC
CASVRGQVYGYTF
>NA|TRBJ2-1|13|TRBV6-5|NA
TGTGCCAGCCGGGCTTCCGGAGGGGCTGAGCAGTTCTTC
CASRASGGAEQFF